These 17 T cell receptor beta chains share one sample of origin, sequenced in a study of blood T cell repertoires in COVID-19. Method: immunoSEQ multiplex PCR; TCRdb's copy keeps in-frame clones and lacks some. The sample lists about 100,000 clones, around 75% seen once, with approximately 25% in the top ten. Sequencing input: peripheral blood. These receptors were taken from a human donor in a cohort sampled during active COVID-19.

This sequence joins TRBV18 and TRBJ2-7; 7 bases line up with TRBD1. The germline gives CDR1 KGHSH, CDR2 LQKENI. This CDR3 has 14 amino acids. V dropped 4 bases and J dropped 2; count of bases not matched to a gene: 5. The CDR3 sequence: CASSQKGQAYEQYF. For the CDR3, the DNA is TGTGCCAGCTCACAAAAAGGACAGGCCTACGAGCAGTACTTC.

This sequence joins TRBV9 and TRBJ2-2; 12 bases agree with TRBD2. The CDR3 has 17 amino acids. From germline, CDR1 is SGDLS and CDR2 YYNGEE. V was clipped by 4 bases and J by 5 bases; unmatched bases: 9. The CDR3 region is CASSFLPGLAGTGELFF. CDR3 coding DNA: TGTGCCAGCAGCTTCCTGCCGGGACTAGCGGGTACCGGGGAGCTGTTTTTT.

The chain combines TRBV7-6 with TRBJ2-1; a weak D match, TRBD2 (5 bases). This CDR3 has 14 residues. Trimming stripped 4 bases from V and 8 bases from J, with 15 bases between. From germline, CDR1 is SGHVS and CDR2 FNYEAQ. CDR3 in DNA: TGTGCCAGCAGCTCAGGCTCGGGATCCGATGAGCAGTTCTTC. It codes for CASSSGSGSDEQFF.

The CDR3 here is CASSEGGKIMNTEAFF. In DNA form, the CDR3 reads TGCGCCAGCAGCGAAGGCGGGAAAATAATGAACACTGAAGCTTTCTTT. This chain uses TRBV5-1 with TRBJ1-1; D remains ambiguous. Trimming removed 4 bases from V and 0 bases from J, with 16 bases in between. The germline gives CDR1 SGHRS, CDR2 YFSETQ. CDR3 length equals 16 residues. Full variable domain (remainder filled in from reference TRBV5-1 and TRBJ1-1): KAGVTQTPRYLIKTRGQQVTLSCSPISGHRSVSWYQQTPGQGLQFLFEYFSETQRNKGNFPGRFSGRQFSNSRSEMNVSTLELGDSALYLCASSEGGKIMNTEAFFGQGTRLTVV.

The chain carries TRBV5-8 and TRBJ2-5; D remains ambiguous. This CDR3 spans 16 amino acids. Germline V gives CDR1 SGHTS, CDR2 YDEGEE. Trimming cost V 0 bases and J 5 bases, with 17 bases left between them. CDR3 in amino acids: CASSLVTSLTGETQYF. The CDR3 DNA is TGTGCCAGCAGCTTGGTGACCTCTTTGACGGGTGAGACCCAGTACTTC.

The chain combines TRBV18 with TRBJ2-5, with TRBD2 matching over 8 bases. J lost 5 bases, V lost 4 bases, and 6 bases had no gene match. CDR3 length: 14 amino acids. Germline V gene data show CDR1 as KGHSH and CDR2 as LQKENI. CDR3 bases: TGTGCCAGCTCACTGTTAGCGGGAAAGGAGACCCAGTACTTC. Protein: CASSLLAGKETQYF.

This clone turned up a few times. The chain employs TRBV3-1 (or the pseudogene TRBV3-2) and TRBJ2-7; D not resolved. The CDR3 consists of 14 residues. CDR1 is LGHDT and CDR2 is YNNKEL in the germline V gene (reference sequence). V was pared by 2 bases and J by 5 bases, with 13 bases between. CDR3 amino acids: CASSQSHLAHEQYF. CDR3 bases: TGTGCCAGCAGCCAATCCCATTTGGCCCACGAGCAGTACTTC.

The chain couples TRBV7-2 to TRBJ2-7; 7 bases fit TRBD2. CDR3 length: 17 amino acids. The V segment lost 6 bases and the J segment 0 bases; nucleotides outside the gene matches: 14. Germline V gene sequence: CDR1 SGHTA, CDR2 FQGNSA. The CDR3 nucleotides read TGTGCCAGCAGTTGGGGCAGCGCGGGAGTGGACTCCTACGAGCAGTACTTC. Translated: CASSWGSAGVDSYEQYF. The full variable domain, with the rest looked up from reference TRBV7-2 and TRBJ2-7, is GAGVSQSPSNKVTEKGKDVELRCDPISGHTALYWYRQSLGQGLEFLIYFQGNSAPDKSGLPSDRFSAERTGGSVSTLTIQRTQQEDSAVYLCASSWGSAGVDSYEQYFGPGTRLTVT.

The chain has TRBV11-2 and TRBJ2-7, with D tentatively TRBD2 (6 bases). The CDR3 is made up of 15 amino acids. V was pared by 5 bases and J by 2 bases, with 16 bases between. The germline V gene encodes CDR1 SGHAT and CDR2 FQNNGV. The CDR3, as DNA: TGTGCCAGCAGCCCCACGGGACTTCGGACCTACGAGCAGTACTTC. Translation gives CASSPTGLRTYEQYF. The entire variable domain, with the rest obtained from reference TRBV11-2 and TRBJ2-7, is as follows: EAGVAQSPRYKIIEKRQSVAFWCNPISGHATLYWYQQILGQGPKLLIQFQNNGVVDDSQLPKDRFSAERLKGVDSTLKIQPAKLEDSAVYLCASSPTGLRTYEQYFGPGTRLTVT.

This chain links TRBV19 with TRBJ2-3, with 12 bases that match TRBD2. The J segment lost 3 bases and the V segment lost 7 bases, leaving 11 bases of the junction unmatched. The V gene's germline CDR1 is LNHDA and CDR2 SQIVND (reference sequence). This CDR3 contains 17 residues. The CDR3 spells CASMGRTSGTSTDTQYF. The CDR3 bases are TGTGCCAGTATGGGGAGGACTAGCGGGACCTCTACAGATACGCAGTATTTT.

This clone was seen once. The CDR3 loop is CAISAPQSYEQYF. CDR3 nucleotides: TGTGCCATCAGTGCGCCACAGTCCTACGAGCAGTACTTC. The V and J genes are TRBV10-3 and TRBJ2-7; the D is unclear. The CDR3 runs to 13 residues. Germline V gene lookup returns CDR1 ENHRY and CDR2 SYGVKD. V lost 4 bases to trimming and J lost 1 base, with 8 bases between them.

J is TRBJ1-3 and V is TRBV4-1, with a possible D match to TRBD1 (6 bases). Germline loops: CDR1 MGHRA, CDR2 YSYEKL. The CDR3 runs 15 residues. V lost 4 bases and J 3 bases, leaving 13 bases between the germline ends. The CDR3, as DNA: TGCGCCAGCAGCCTCCCCAGGGGCGATGGAAACACCATATATTTT. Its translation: CASSLPRGDGNTIYF.

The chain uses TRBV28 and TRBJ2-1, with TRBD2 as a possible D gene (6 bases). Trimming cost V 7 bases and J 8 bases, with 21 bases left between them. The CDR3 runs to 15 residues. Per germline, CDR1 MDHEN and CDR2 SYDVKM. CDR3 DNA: TGTGCCAGCAACTTGCTAGCGAAACAGTGGGATGAGCAGTTCTTC. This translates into CASNLLAKQWDEQFF.

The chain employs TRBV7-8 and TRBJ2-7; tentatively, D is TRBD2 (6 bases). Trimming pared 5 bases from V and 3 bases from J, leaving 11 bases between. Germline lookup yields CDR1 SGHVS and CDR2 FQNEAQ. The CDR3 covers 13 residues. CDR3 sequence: CASSRGNNYEQYF. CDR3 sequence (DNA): TGTGCCAGCAGCCGGGGGAATAACTACGAGCAGTACTTC.

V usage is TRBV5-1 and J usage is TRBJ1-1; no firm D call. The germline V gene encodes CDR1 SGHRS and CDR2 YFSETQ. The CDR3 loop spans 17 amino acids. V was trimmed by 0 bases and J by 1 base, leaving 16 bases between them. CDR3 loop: CASSLGVRQIGNTEAFF. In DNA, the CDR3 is TGCGCCAGCAGCTTGGGGGTCAGGCAAATCGGGAACACTGAAGCTTTCTTT.

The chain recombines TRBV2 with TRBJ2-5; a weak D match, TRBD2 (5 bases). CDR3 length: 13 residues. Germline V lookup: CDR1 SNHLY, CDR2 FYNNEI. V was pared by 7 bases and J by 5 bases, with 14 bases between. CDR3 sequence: CASTRNQRETQYF. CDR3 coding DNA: TGTGCCAGCACCCGAAACCAGCGGGAGACCCAGTACTTC.

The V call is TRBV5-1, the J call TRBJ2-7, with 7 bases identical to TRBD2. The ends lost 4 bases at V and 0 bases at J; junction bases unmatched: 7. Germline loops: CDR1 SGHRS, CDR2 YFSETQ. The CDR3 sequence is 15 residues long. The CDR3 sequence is CASSPRAGDSYEQYF. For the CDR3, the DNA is TGCGCCAGCAGCCCGAGGGCGGGGGACTCCTACGAGCAGTACTTC.